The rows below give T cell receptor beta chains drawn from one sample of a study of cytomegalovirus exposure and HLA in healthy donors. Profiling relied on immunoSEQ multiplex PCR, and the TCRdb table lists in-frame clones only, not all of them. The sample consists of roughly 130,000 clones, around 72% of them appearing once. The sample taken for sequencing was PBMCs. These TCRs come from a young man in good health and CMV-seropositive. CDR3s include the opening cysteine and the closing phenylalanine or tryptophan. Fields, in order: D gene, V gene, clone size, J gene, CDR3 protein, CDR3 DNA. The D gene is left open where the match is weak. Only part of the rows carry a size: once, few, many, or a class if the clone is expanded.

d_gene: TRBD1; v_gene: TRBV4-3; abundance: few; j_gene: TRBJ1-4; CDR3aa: CASSQDFQGADEKLFF; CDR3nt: TGCGCCAGCAGCCAAGATTTCCAGGGGGCTGATGAAAAACTGTTTTTT
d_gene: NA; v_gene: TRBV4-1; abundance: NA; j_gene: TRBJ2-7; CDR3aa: CASSRDSRTYEQYF; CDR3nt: TGCGCCAGCAGCCGAGATAGTCGGACATACGAGCAGTACTTC
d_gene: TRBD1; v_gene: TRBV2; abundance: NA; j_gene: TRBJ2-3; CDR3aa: CASSDLFGTDGVATQYF; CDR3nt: TGTGCCAGCAGTGATCTTTTTGGGACAGACGGTGTCGCTACGCAGTATTTT
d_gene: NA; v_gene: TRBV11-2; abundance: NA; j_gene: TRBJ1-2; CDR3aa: CASSPDRNYGYTF; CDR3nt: TGTGCCAGCAGCCCGGACAGAAACTATGGCTACACCTTC
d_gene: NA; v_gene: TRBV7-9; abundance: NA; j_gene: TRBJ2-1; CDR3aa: CASSALRGSLFNEQFF; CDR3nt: TGTGCCAGCAGCGCTCTCAGGGGCTCCCTCTTCAATGAGCAGTTCTTC
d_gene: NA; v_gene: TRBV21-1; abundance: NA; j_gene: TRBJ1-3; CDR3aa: CASSPRDSLYSGNTIYF; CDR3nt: TGTGCCAGCAGCCCACGGGACAGCCTTTACTCTGGAAACACCATATATTTT
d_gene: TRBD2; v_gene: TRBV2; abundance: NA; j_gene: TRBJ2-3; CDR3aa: CASSDPRGGWMDTQYF; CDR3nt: TGTGCCAGCAGTGATCCCCGGGGGGGATGGATGGATACGCAGTATTTT
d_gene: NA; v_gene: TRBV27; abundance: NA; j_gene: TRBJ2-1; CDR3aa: CASSLSDGYNEQFF; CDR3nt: TGTGCCAGCAGTTTATCAGACGGGTACAATGAGCAGTTCTTC
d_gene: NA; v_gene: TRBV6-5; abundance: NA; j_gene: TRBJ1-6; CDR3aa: CASSYERNSPLHF; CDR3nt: TGTGCCAGCAGTTACGAGCGGAATTCACCCCTCCACTTT
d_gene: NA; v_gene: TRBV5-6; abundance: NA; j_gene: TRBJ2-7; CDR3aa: CASSFGDSYEQYF; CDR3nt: TGTGCCAGCAGCTTTGGAGACTCCTACGAGCAGTACTTC
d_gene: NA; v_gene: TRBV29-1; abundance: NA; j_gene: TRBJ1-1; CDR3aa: CSVLKSNTEAFF; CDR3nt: TGCAGCGTCCTTAAATCTAACACTGAAGCTTTCTTT
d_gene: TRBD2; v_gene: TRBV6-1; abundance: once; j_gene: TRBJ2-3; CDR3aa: CASSGLAGGPDTQYF; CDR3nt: TGTGCCAGCAGTGGACTAGCGGGAGGTCCTGATACGCAGTATTTT
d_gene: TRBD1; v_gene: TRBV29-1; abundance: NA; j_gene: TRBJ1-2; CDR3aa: CSVHGTGGENGYTF; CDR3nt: TGCAGCGTTCATGGGACAGGAGGAGAGAATGGCTACACCTTC
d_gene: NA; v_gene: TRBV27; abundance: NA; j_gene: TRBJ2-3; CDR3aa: CASSLGASTDTQYF; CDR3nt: TGTGCCAGCTCCCTAGGGGCCTCCACAGATACGCAGTATTTT
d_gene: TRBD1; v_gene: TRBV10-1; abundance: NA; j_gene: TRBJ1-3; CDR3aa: CASSDYRGSSGNTIYF; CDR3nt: TGCGCCAGCAGTGACTACAGGGGGAGCTCTGGAAACACCATATATTTT
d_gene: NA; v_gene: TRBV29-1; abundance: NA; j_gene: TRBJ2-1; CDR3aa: CSLKDYSSYNEQFF; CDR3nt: TGCAGCTTGAAGGACTACTCCTCCTACAATGAGCAGTTCTTC
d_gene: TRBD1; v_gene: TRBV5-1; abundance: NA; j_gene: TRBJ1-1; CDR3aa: CASSPTDRGDTEAFF; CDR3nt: TGCGCCAGCAGCCCGACGGACAGGGGTGACACTGAAGCTTTCTTT
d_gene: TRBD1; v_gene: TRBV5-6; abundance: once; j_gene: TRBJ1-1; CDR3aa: CASSVRTGGFVNTEAFF; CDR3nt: TGTGCCAGCAGCGTGAGGACAGGGGGTTTTGTGAACACTGAAGCTTTCTTT
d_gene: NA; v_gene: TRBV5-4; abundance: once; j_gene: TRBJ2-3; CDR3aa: CASSLAGHIGDTQYF; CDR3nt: TGTGCCAGCAGCTTGGCCGGACACATTGGGGATACGCAGTATTTT
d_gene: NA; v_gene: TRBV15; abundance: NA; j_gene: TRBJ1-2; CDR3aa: CATSRTASYGYTF; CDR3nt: TGTGCCACCAGCAGGACAGCTTCCTATGGCTACACCTTC
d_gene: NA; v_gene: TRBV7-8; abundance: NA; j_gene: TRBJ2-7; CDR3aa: CASSSRGGPPYEQYF; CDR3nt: TGTGCCAGCAGCTCCCGAGGGGGTCCCCCTTACGAGCAGTACTTC
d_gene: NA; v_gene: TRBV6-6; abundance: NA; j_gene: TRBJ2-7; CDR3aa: CASSYPPGLPEHEQYF; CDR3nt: TGTGCCAGCAGTTACCCCCCGGGACTCCCTGAGCACGAGCAGTACTTC
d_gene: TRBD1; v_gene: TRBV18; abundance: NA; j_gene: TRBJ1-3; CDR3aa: CASSPPHRGLSGNTIYF; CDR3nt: TGTGCCAGCTCACCACCACACAGGGGGCTCTCTGGAAACACCATATATTTT
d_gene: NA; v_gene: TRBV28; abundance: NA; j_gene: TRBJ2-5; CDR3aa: CASSLTGLGETQYF; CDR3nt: TGTGCCAGCAGCTTAACAGGGTTGGGCGAGACCCAGTACTTC
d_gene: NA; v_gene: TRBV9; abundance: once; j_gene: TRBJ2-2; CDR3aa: CASSFRQPNTGELFF; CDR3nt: TGTGCCAGCAGCTTCAGACAGCCGAACACCGGGGAGCTGTTTTTT
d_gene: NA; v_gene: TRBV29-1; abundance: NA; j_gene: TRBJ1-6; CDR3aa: CSSPGFTLHF; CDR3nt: TGCAGCTCCCCCGGGTTCACCCTCCACTTT
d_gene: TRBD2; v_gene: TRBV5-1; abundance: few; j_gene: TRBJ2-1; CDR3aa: CASSWGSGGSSYNEQFF; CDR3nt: TGCGCCAGCAGCTGGGGCTCAGGCGGGAGCTCCTACAATGAGCAGTTCTTC
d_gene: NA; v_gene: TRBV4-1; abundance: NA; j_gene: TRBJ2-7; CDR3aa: CASSQVTGTHYQQYF; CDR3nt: TGCGCCAGCAGCCAAGTGACAGGAACACACTACCAGCAGTACTTC
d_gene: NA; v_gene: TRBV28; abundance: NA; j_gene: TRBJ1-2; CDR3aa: CASSIPQGVDYGYTF; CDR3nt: TGTGCCAGCAGCATCCCCCAGGGTGTCGACTATGGCTACACCTTC
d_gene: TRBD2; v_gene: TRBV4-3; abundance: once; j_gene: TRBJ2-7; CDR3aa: CASSLRTSSSYEQYF; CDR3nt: TGCGCCAGCAGCCTCCGGACTAGCAGCTCCTACGAGCAGTACTTC
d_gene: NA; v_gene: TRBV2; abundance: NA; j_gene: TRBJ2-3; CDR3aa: CASSAGKVLSSRTDTQYF; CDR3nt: TGTGCCAGCAGTGCTGGTAAGGTCCTAAGTAGCCGCACAGATACGCAGTATTTT
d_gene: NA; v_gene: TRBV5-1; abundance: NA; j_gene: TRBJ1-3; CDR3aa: CASSLGAAGNTIYF; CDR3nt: TGCGCCAGCAGCTTGGGGGCAGCAGGAAACACCATATATTTT
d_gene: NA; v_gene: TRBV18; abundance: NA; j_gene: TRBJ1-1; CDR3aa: CASSPAGATEAFF; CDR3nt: TGTGCCAGCTCACCTGCAGGGGCCACTGAAGCTTTCTTT
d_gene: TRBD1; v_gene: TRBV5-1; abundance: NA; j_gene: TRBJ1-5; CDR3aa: CASSLGQGSNQPQHF; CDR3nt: TGCGCCAGCAGCTTGGGACAGGGCAGCAATCAGCCCCAGCATTTT
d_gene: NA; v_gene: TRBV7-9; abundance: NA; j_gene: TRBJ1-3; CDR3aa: CASSLARGNTIYF; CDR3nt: TGTGCCAGCAGCTTAGCTCGGGGAAACACCATATATTTT
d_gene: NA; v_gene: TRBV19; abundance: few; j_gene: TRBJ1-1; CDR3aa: CASDRDGRTEAFF; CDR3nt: TGTGCCAGTGATCGGGACGGGAGGACTGAAGCTTTCTTT
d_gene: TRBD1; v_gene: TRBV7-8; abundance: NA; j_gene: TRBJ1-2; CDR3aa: CASSLEQGALGGYTF; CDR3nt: TGTGCCAGCAGCTTAGAACAGGGGGCTTTAGGTGGCTACACCTTC
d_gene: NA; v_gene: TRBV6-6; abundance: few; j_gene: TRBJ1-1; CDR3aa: CASSYVSARSTEAFF; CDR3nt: TGTGCCAGCAGTTACGTAAGCGCTCGGAGCACTGAAGCTTTCTTT
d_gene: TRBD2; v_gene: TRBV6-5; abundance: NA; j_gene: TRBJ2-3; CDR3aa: CASSYSSGGTDTQYF; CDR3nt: TGTGCCAGCAGTTACTCTAGCGGGGGTACCGATACGCAGTATTTT
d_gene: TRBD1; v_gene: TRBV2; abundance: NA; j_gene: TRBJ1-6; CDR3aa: CASSLTGEAYNSPLHF; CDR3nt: TGTGCCAGCAGTCTGACAGGGGAAGCCTATAATTCACCCCTCCACTTT
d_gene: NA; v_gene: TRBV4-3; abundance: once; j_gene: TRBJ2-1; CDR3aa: CASSARRGSYNEQFF; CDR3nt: TGCGCCAGCAGCGCCCGGCGCGGGTCCTACAATGAGCAGTTCTTC
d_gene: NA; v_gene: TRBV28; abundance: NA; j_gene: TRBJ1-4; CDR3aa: CASMGAEKLFF; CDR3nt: TGTGCCAGTATGGGGGCGGAAAAACTGTTTTTT
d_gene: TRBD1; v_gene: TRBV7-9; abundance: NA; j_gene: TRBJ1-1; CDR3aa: CASSPTGGETEAFF; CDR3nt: TGTGCCAGCAGCCCTACAGGGGGCGAAACTGAAGCTTTCTTT
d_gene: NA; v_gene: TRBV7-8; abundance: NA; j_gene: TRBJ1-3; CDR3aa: CACGPNSGNTIYF; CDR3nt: TGTGCCTGCGGGCCAAACTCTGGAAACACCATATATTTT
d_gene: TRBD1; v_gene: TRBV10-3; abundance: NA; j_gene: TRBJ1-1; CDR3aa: CAISVGTGRDTEAFF; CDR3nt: TGTGCCATCAGTGTTGGGACAGGGCGGGACACTGAAGCTTTCTTT
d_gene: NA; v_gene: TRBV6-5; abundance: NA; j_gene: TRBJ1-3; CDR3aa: CASRYRSSGNTIYF; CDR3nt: TGTGCCAGCAGATACAGGAGCTCTGGAAACACCATATATTTT